Following are 27 T cell receptor beta chains from one sample sequenced in a study of T cells after yellow fever vaccination. TCRdb reprocessed the 5' RACE reads via MiXCR and lists one record per CDR3 protein. Of some 73,000 distinct CDR3 sequences listed, just under 8% are singletons. Material: CD8+ T cells sorted from PBMCs, obtained on the day of the yellow fever booster vaccination. Receptor source: a man aged 30 to 39 who received the YFV17D yellow fever vaccine.

This chain joins TRBV19 and TRBJ2-7, with D hard to call. CDR3 length: 13 amino acids. V lost 6 bases and J lost 0, with 9 bases in between. Looked up from germline, CDR1 is LNHDA and CDR2 is SQIVND (reference sequence). In DNA form, the CDR3 reads TGTGCCAGTAGCCAGGATCACTCCTACGAGCAGTACTTC. Encoded protein: CASSQDHSYEQYF. The full variable domain, with the rest looked up from reference TRBV19 and TRBJ2-7, is DGGITQSPKYLFRKEGQNVTLSCEQNLNHDAMYWYRQDPGQGLRLIYYSQIVNDFQKGDIAEGYSVSREKKESFPLTVTSAQKNPTAFYLCASSQDHSYEQYFGPGTRLTVT.

The chain has TRBV4-3 and TRBJ2-1; 8 nucleotides align to TRBD1. CDR3 size: 18 residues. The V gene's germline CDR1 is LGHNA and CDR2 YSLEER. Germline trimming cut 2 bases from V and 8 bases from J; bases unmatched to any gene: 17. The CDR3 DNA reads as TGCGCCAGCAGCCAACTCATTCCCGGGACAGGAATCGGCGATGAGCAGTTCTTC. It translates to CASSQLIPGTGIGDEQFF.

CDR3: CASSVTGGRGYEQYF. CDR3 in DNA: TGTGCCAGCAGTGTCACTGGCGGGAGAGGCTACGAGCAGTACTTC. The chain recombines TRBV27 with TRBJ2-7; 7 bases align to TRBD2. Germline V lookup: CDR1 MNHEY, CDR2 SMNVEV (reference sequence). V was clipped by 5 bases and J by 3 bases; unmatched bases: 10. The CDR3 covers 15 residues.

The genes are TRBV6-2 or TRBV6-3 and TRBJ2-7, with 9 bases that match TRBD1. This CDR3 contains 15 residues. V trimming: 5 bases; J trimming: 4 bases; junction bases outside the gene matches: 9. Germline CDR1 reads MNHEY; CDR2 reads SVGEGT. The CDR3 DNA is TGTGCCAGCAGTGATACCGGGACAGGGATTTACGAGCAGTACTTC. Protein sequence: CASSDTGTGIYEQYF.

V usage is TRBV12-3 or TRBV12-4 and J usage is TRBJ2-7; TRBD2 agrees at 9 bases. The length of the CDR3 is 15 residues. The junction had 10 bases not matched to a gene; V was cut back by 6 bases and J by 4 bases. DNA of the CDR3: TGTGCCAGCAGGGTCGGACTAGCGATCGGTTACGAGCAGTACTTC. It specifies CASRVGLAIGYEQYF.

This clonotype was observed a handful of times. The V call is TRBV7-9, the J call TRBJ1-2, with no clear D. Looked up from germline, CDR1 is SEHNR and CDR2 is FQNEAQ (reference sequence). The CDR3 runs to 14 residues. The V gene lost 6 bases and the J gene lost 3 bases, with 14 bases spanning the gap. The CDR3 region is CASSFIASDYGYTF. As DNA, the CDR3 is TGTGCCAGCAGTTTTATTGCATCCGACTATGGCTACACCTTC. The full variable domain, with the rest looked up from reference TRBV7-9 and TRBJ1-2, is DTGVSQNPRHKITKRGQNVTFRCDPISEHNRLYWYRQTLGQGPEFLTYFQNEAQLEKSRLLSDRFSAERPKGSFSTLEIQRTEQGDSAMYLCASSFIASDYGYTFGSGTRLTVV.

A single count supports this clonotype. The chain couples TRBV28 to TRBJ2-2; D remains ambiguous. Germline V gene data show CDR1 as MDHEN and CDR2 as SYDVKM. V lost 6 bases and J lost 1, with 9 bases in between. This CDR3 is 14 amino acids long. CDR3 sequence reads: CASRLSGNTGELFF. Written as DNA, the CDR3 is TGTGCCAGCAGACTATCGGGGAACACCGGGGAGCTGTTTTTT.

This clonotype was seen repeatedly, ten times or more. The gene calls are TRBV9 and TRBJ2-1, with 12 bases matching TRBD1. J lost 7 bases, V lost 4 bases, and 6 bases had no gene match. Germline V gives CDR1 SGDLS, CDR2 YYNGEE. The CDR3 covers 15 residues. The chain's CDR3 is CASSIGTGGGNEQFF. Written as DNA, the CDR3 is TGTGCCAGCAGCATCGGGACAGGGGGCGGGAATGAGCAGTTCTTC.

This clonotype showed up many times. The chain employs TRBV12-3 or TRBV12-4 and TRBJ2-1; 13 positions match TRBD2. Unmatched junction bases numbered 4, after V lost 6 bases and J lost 5 bases. This CDR3 region has 15 residues. The CDR3 DNA reads as TGTGCCAGCAGCCTCGGGACTAGCGGGAACAATGAGCAGTTCTTC. Amino acid sequence: CASSLGTSGNNEQFF.

Ten or more counts support this clonotype. The chain combines TRBV20-1 with TRBJ2-1, with TRBD2 as a possible D gene (5 bases). Per germline, CDR1 DFQATT and CDR2 SNEGSKA (reference sequence). This CDR3 has 15 residues. The ends were cut back, 4 bases at V and 2 bases at J, with 15 bases in the middle. The CDR3 DNA follows: TGCAGTGCTAAGGATCCTACTAGGGCCTACAATGAGCAGTTCTTC. This sequence encodes CSAKDPTRAYNEQFF.

This clonotype showed up just a few times. V and J are TRBV19 and TRBJ2-7, with D tentatively TRBD1 or TRBD2 (5 bases each). Germline assignment: CDR1 LNHDA and CDR2 SQIVND (reference sequence). V was trimmed by 5 bases and J by 1 base, leaving 12 bases between them. The CDR3 has 14 amino acids. CDR3 in DNA: TGTGCCAGTAGTCTTGGGACGGTATCCTACGAGCAGTACTTC. This sequence encodes CASSLGTVSYEQYF.

This chain connects TRBV10-3 to TRBJ2-7; TRBD2 might be the D (5 bases). Trimming stripped 8 bases from V and 3 bases from J, with 11 bases between. Germline lookup yields CDR1 ENHRY and CDR2 SYGVKD. The CDR3 spans 12 residues. The CDR3 sequence is CAISVDFYEQYF. The CDR3 DNA follows: TGTGCCATCTCAGTGGACTTCTACGAGCAGTACTTC.

The chain has TRBV27 and TRBJ2-7, with D tentatively TRBD1 (5 bases). V was cut by 6 bases and J by 5 bases, with 17 bases left in between. Germline loops: CDR1 MNHEY, CDR2 SMNVEV (reference sequence). The CDR3 runs 14 residues. CDR3 DNA: TGTGCCAGCAGCCTAGGGGCCCTATGGGACGAGCAGTACTTC. Amino acids: CASSLGALWDEQYF.

The chain uses TRBV27 and TRBJ1-4, with D possibly being TRBD1 (5 bases). This CDR3 contains 13 residues. Looked up from germline, CDR1 is MNHEY and CDR2 is SMNVEV (reference sequence). Trimming shortened V by 10 bases and J by 12 bases, and 21 bases separated the two germline ends. For the CDR3, the DNA is TGTGCCACCCGTCCCGGGACGGATACGGAACTGTTTTTT. Its translation: CATRPGTDTELFF. Supplemented by reference TRBV27 and TRBJ1-4, the full variable domain reads EAQVTQNPRYLITVTGKKLTVTCSQNMNHEYMSWYRQDPGLGLRQIYYSMNVEVTDKGDVPEGYKVSRKEKRNFPLILESPSPNQTSLYFCATRPGTDTELFFGSGTQLSVL.

The sample holds many counts of this clonotype. The rearrangement links TRBV7-2 to TRBJ2-5; the D is unclear. The CDR3 consists of 15 residues. Germline CDR1 SGHTA, CDR2 FQGNSA. Trimming stripped 4 bases from V and 2 bases from J, with 14 bases between. The CDR3 DNA reads TGTGCCAGCAGCTATAGTCTGGGGAATCAAGAGACCCAGTACTTC. Amino acid sequence: CASSYSLGNQETQYF. The whole variable domain, remainder taken from reference TRBV7-2 and TRBJ2-5, is GAGVSQSPSNKVTEKGKDVELRCDPISGHTALYWYRQSLGQGLEFLIYFQGNSAPDKSGLPSDRFSAERTGGSVSTLTIQRTQQEDSAVYLCASSYSLGNQETQYFGPGTRLLVL.

V gene TRBV29-1 combines with J gene TRBJ2-7; 13 nucleotides line up with TRBD2. The CDR3 length is 14 residues. Germline assignment: CDR1 SQVTM and CDR2 ANQGSEA. The V and J ends lost 7 bases and 3 bases, in that order; junction bases with no gene match: 6. In DNA, the CDR3 is TGCAGCGCTACACTAGCGGGAGGGCGCTACGAGCAGTACTTC. Translating it yields CSATLAGGRYEQYF.

The CDR3 here is CASSITSGTAREQFF. The CDR3 DNA reads TGTGCCAGCAGTATAACTAGCGGGACTGCCCGGGAGCAGTTCTTC. The rearrangement uses TRBV7-2 and TRBJ2-1; 10 positions agree with TRBD2. The CDR3 totals 15 residues. Germline V gives CDR1 SGHTA, CDR2 FQGNSA. The V and J ends lost 6 bases and 10 bases, in that order; junction bases with no gene match: 12.

This clonotype came up many times. The rearrangement joins TRBV12-3 or TRBV12-4 to TRBJ1-6; possible D gene TRBD1, 5 bases. The CDR3 extends over 14 amino acids. The V end lost 1 base, the J end lost 8 bases, and 9 bases lay between the germline ends. The CDR3 loop is CASSLGDRDSPLHF. As DNA, the CDR3 is TGTGCCAGCAGTTTAGGGGACCGAGATTCACCCCTCCACTTT.

The gene calls are TRBV19 and TRBJ2-7; weak D call: TRBD1 (6 bases). Germline CDR1 is LNHDA and CDR2 is SQIVND (reference sequence). The CDR3 runs 11 residues. V lost 8 bases and J 2 bases, leaving 7 bases between the germline ends. CDR3 sequence: CASGQPYEQYF. As DNA, the CDR3 is TGTGCCAGTGGACAGCCCTACGAGCAGTACTTC.

This clonotype has just a few counts. This chain connects TRBV4-3 to TRBJ2-1, with D perhaps matching TRBD1 (6 bases). V lost 4 bases and J lost 2, with 12 bases in between. The CDR3 is made up of 15 amino acids. Germline V gene sequence: CDR1 LGHNA, CDR2 YSLEER. CDR3 bases: TGCGCCAGCAGCCTACAGGGAAGCACCTACAATGAGCAGTTCTTC. Translation: CASSLQGSTYNEQFF.

The chain employs TRBV7-9 and TRBJ2-7; D gene uncertain. CDR1 is SEHNR and CDR2 is FQNEAQ in the germline V gene (reference sequence). The CDR3 totals 12 residues. The V gene lost 5 bases and the J gene lost 5 bases, with 10 bases spanning the gap. CDR3 region: CASSPNRDEQYF. CDR3 DNA sequence: TGTGCCAGCAGCCCAAACCGGGACGAGCAGTACTTC.

This clonotype has only a few counts. This chain uses TRBV6-6 with TRBJ1-1; D gene unclear. CDR3 length: 12 residues. Deletions cut 4 bases from V and 6 bases from J, with 9 bases between. Germline lookup yields CDR1 MNHNY and CDR2 SVGAGI (reference sequence). This CDR3 reads CASSWDVPEAFF. CDR3 nucleotide sequence: TGTGCCAGCAGTTGGGATGTCCCTGAAGCTTTCTTT.

The chain employs TRBV20-1 and TRBJ2-7; no clear D. The CDR3 has 11 residues. The germline CDR1 and CDR2 sequences are DFQATT and SNEGSKA (reference sequence). Between the trimmed V and J ends, which lost 5 bases and 2 bases, there was a span of 7 bases. CDR3 loop: CSAPDAYEQYF. In DNA, the CDR3 is TGCAGTGCTCCTGATGCCTACGAGCAGTACTTC.

In this sample, this clonotype is medium-sized (0.01 to 0.1%). The CDR3 here is CAWSRLIGELFF. The CDR3 DNA reads as TGTGCCTGGAGTCGTCTTATCGGGGAGCTGTTTTTT. The chain is built from TRBV30 and TRBJ2-2; D gene unclear. The CDR3 sequence is 12 residues long. Trimming took off 2 bases at V and 7 bases at J, with 8 bases between the two ends. Germline values: CDR1 GTSNPN, CDR2 SVGIG (reference sequence).

This clonotype came up a few times. This chain joins TRBV11-2 and TRBJ2-7, with 7 positions matching TRBD2. The CDR3 covers 14 residues. J lost 5 bases, V lost 5 bases, and 9 bases had no gene match. Germline-derived CDR1 and CDR2 are SGHAT and FQNNGV. The CDR3 loop is CASSQFSGNDEQYF. CDR3 coding DNA: TGTGCCAGCAGCCAGTTCAGCGGGAATGACGAGCAGTACTTC.

This sequence joins TRBV7-8 and TRBJ2-1; D remains ambiguous. This CDR3 is 13 amino acids long. V shed 2 bases and J shed 6 bases, with 8 bases lying between them. The germline CDR1 and CDR2 sequences are SGHVS and FQNEAQ. This CDR3 is CASSLMNFNEQFF. CDR3 bases: TGTGCCAGCAGCTTAATGAATTTCAATGAGCAGTTCTTC.

As to this clonotype: A read error is possible here, since a much larger clone lies one base away. This rearrangement joins TRBV7-2 to TRBJ2-1, with 8 bases aligning to TRBD1. This CDR3 region has 16 residues. Germline V gene lookup returns CDR1 SGHTA and CDR2 FQGNSA. The CDR3 DNA is TGTGCCAGCAGCCCAACCGGACAGGGCACCTACAATAAGCAGTTCTTC. Its translation is CASSPTGQGTYNKQFF.